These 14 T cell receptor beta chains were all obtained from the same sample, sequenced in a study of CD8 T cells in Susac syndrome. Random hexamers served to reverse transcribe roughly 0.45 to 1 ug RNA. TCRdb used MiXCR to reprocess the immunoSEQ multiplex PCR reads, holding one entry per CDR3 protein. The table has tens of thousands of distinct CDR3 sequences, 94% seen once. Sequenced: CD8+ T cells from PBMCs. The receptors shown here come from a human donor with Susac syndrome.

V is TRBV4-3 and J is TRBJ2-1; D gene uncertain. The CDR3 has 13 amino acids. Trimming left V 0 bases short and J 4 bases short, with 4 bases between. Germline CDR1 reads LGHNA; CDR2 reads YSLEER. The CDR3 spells CASSQDVYNEQFF. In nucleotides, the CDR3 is TGCGCCAGCAGCCAAGATGTGTACAATGAGCAGTTCTTC.

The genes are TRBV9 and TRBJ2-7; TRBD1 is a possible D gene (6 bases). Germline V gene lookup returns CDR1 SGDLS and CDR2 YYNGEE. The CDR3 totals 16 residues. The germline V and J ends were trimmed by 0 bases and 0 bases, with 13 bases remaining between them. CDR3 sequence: CASSVGAQGTSYEQYF. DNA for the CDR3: TGTGCCAGCAGCGTAGGAGCCCAGGGGACCTCCTACGAGCAGTACTTC.

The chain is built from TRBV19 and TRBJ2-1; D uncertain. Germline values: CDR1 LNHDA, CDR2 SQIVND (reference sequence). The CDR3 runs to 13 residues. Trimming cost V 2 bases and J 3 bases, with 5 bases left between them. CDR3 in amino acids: CASSINLYNEQFF. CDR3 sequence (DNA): TGTGCCAGTAGTATAAATCTCTACAATGAGCAGTTCTTC.

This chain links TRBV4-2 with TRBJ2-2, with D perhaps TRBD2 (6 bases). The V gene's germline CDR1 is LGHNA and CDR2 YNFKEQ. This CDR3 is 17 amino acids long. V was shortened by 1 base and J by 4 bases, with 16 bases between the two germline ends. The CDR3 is CASSQGFRDSITGELFF. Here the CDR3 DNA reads TGTGCCAGCAGCCAAGGATTTCGGGACTCCATCACCGGGGAGCTGTTTTTT.

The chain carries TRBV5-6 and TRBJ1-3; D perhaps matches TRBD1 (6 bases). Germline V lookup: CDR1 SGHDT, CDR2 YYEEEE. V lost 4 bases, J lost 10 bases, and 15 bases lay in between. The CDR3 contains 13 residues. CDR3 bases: TGTGCCAGCAGCCAGGGGACCTACCGGACCATATATTTT. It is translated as CASSQGTYRTIYF.

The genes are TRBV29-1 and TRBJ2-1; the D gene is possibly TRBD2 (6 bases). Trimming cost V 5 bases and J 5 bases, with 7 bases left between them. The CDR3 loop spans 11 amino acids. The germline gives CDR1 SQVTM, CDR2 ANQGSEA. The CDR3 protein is CSVWGDNEQFF. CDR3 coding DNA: TGCAGCGTTTGGGGGGACAATGAGCAGTTCTTC.

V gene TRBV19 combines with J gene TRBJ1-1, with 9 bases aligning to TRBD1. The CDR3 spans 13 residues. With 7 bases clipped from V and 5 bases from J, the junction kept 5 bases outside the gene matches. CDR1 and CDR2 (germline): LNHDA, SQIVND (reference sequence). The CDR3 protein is CASTGDRGTEAFF. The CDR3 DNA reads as TGTGCCAGTACCGGAGACAGGGGGACTGAAGCTTTCTTT.

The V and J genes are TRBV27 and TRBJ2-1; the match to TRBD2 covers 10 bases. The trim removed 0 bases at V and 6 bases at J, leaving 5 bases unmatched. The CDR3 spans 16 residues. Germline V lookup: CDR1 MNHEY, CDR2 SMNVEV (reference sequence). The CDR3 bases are TGTGCCAGCAGTTTATCGCCTAGCGGGGGACTCAATGAGCAGTTCTTC. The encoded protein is CASSLSPSGGLNEQFF.

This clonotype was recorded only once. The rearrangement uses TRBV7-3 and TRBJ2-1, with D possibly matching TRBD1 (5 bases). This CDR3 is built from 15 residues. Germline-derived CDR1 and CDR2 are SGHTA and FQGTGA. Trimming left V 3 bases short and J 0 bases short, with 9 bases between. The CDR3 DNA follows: TGTGCCAGCAGCTTTGACAGCAGCTCCTACAATGAGCAGTTCTTC. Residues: CASSFDSSSYNEQFF.

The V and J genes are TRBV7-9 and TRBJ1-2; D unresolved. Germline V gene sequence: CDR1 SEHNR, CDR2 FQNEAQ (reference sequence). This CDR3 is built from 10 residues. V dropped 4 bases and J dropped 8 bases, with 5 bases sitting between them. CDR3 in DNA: TGTGCCAGCAGCTCGGAAGGCTACACCTTC. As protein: CASSSEGYTF.

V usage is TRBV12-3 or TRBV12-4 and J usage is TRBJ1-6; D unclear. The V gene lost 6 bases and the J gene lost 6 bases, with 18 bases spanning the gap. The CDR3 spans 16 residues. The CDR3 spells CASSPTWTAINSPLHF. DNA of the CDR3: TGTGCCAGCAGCCCAACTTGGACCGCTATTAATTCACCCCTCCACTTT.

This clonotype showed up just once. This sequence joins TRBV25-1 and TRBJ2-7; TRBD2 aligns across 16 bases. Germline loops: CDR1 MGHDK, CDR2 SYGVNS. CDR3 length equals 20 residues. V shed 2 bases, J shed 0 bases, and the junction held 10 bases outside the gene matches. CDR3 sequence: CASSELPGTSGRAYSYEQYF. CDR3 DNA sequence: TGTGCCAGCAGTGAACTCCCCGGGACTAGCGGGAGGGCCTACTCCTACGAGCAGTACTTC.

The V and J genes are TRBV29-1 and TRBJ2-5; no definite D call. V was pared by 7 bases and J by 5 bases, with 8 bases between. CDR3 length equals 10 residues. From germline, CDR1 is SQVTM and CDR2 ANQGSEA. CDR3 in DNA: TGCAGCGCTTGGCGGGAGACCCAGTACTTC. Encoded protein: CSAWRETQYF.

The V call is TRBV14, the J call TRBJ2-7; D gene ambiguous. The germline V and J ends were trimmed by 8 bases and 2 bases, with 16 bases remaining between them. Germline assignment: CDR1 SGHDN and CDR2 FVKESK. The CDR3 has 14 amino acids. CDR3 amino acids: CASAVTLFPYEQYF. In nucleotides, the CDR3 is TGTGCCAGCGCGGTGACCCTTTTTCCCTACGAGCAGTACTTC.